This T cell receptor (beta chain) was identified in a study of T-cell reconstitution after alpha-beta-depleted transplantation in children. Study findings and constraints: Alpha-beta T cells present about two months after transplant were reported to originate from several hundred expanded graft clones.

Unique molecular identifiers were used in preparing the TCRbeta library. TCRdb independently ran MiXCR on the PCR reads; one entry per CDR3 protein. The sample yields 600,000 or so distinct CDR3 sequences, under 25% seen once. This clonotype was seen only a few times. Its matching antigen is unknown. The CDR3 runs 11 residues. The specimen comprised PBMCs, mostly from graft donor cells, sampled 360 days after TCRalphabeta/CD19-depleted stem cell transplant. The V call is TRBV12-3 or TRBV12-4, the J call TRBJ1-1; 7 nucleotides agree with TRBD1. This receptor was taken from a boy younger than two who had a stem cell transplant for acute myeloid leukemia, so the T cells may come from the graft donor. CDR3 region: CVAGGNTEAFF. The DNA for the CDR3 is TGTGTGGCAGGGGGGAACACTGAAGCTTTCTTT.